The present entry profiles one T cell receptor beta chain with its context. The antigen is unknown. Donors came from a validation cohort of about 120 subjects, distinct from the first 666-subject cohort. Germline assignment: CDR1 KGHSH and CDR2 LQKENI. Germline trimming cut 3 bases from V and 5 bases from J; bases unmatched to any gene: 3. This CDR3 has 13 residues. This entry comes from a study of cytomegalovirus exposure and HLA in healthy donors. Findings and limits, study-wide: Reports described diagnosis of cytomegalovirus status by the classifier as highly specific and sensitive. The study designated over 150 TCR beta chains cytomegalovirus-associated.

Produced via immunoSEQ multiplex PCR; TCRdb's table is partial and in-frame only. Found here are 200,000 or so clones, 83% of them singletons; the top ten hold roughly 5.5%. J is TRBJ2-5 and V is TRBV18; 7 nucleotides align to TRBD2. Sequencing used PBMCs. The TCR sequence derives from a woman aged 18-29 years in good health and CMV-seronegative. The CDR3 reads CASSPHGGETQYF. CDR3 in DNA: TGTGCCAGCTCACCGCACGGGGGGGAGACCCAGTACTTC.